The T cell receptor (beta chain) under discussion was sequenced for a study of vaccination effects on CD4 cells after COVID-19. The authors isolated CD4+ T cells after around 9 days of culture. All participants had two doses of either the BNT162b2 or mRNA-1273 vaccine. Concerning this clone: Its matching antigen is unknown.

The CDR3 is made up of 12 amino acids. CDR1 SGDLS and CDR2 YYNGEE come from the germline V gene. V was pared by 3 bases and J by 0 bases, with 2 bases between. The protocol was immunoSEQ multiplex PCR, while the TCRdb copy is restricted to in-frame clones and leaves out a portion. The sample records about 73,000 clones, around 73% being singletons. The rearrangement links TRBV9 to TRBJ2-3; no definite D call. The TCR was taken from a human donor who received a COVID-19 vaccine. Sequencing used CD4+ T cells from PBMCs cultured without peptide, obtained after COVID-19 vaccination. The CDR3 sequence is CASSGSTDTQYF. The DNA for the CDR3 is TGTGCCAGCAGCGGAAGCACAGATACGCAGTATTTT.